These T cell receptor beta chains were read from a single sample in a study of monozygotic twins with inflammatory bowel disease. TCRdb derives one entry per CDR3 protein from the 5' RACE reads, leaving out DNA. The sample table sets out more than 300,000 distinct CDR3 sequences. Specimen: blood. The receptors were sampled from a human donor with ulcerative colitis or Crohn's disease, or a healthy co-twin of an affected twin (not recorded which). The CDR3 runs from the conserved cysteine through the conserved F or W.

TRBV12-3/TRBV12-4	TRBJ1-1	CASSGTGSMNTEAFF
TRBV30	TRBJ1-1	CAWSRPPGNTEAFF
TRBV6-1	TRBJ2-1	CASSQGQGRVYNEQFF
TRBV20-1	TRBJ1-1	CSARVPRQGRPEAFF
TRBV5-1	TRBJ2-7	CASSLATAGYEQYF
TRBV6-5	TRBJ2-7	CASSYSPSRSSYEQYF
TRBV7-7	TRBJ2-2	CASSLRTGRNTGELFF
TRBV6-1	TRBJ2-4	CATARTGVVKNIQYF
TRBV19	TRBJ1-5	CASSIPRTDSNQPQHF
TRBV7-2	TRBJ2-2	CASSLLPPLKNTGELFF
TRBV10-3	TRBJ1-2	CAISESTLSKTYYGYTF
TRBV6-2/TRBV6-3	TRBJ1-5	CASSFPTKVNQPQHF
TRBV6-2/TRBV6-3	TRBJ2-5	CASHRGRETQYF
TRBV10-3	TRBJ2-7	CAISERAAEVRSYEQYF
TRBV20-1	TRBJ2-5	CSADLSGRAETQYF
TRBV20-1	TRBJ2-1	CSASGGVYNEQFF
TRBV28	TRBJ2-7	CASSGGPHEQYF
TRBV20-1	TRBJ2-7	CSARDLGRVYEQYF
TRBV5-6	TRBJ2-7	CASSFLLGRTYEQYF
TRBV7-9	TRBJ2-3	CASSSTRGVGTDTQYF
TRBV24-1	TRBJ2-3	CATSDPSGGASDTQYF
TRBV6-1	TRBJ2-3	CASSEGRPSTDTQYF
TRBV27	TRBJ2-7	CASSFWLAGAPGEQYF
TRBV5-1	TRBJ1-6	CASSLEVQGNSPLHF
TRBV4-2	TRBJ1-2	CASSLTGSPIYGYTF
TRBV7-2	TRBJ2-5	CASSKDRAIPETQYF
TRBV18	TRBJ1-5	CASSPGQGQPQHF
TRBV30	TRBJ1-6	CAWTAGTSPLHF
TRBV24-1	TRBJ2-4	CATIPTPMGDGNMQYF
TRBV5-6	TRBJ1-4	CASSYYDEKLFF
TRBV11-2	TRBJ2-5	CASSYLANTRGETQYF
TRBV7-9	TRBJ2-7	CASSLRQGLSYEQYF
TRBV7-2	TRBJ2-1	CASSLVDNSYNEQFF
TRBV19	TRBJ1-1	CASSIDPDRGPAFF
TRBV30	TRBJ1-5	CAYNRARGQPQHF
TRBV3-1	TRBJ1-6	CASSQEGGNSPLHF
TRBV7-9	TRBJ1-5	CASSLFGDRVDQPQHF
TRBV5-4	TRBJ2-1	CASSFEQGGNNEQFF
TRBV18	TRBJ2-2	CASSSVQGITGELFF
TRBV29-1	TRBJ2-3	CSVEPSAGHTQYF
TRBV9	TRBJ2-6	CASSVSEAGANVLTF
TRBV7-2	TRBJ2-5	CASSFERQETQYF
TRBV25-1	TRBJ2-5	CASSEGGKTQYF
TRBV18	TRBJ1-4	CASSPPGEKLFF
TRBV20-1	TRBJ1-1	CSAVDRGNTEAFF
TRBV28	TRBJ2-5	CASSLWSGGQETQYF
TRBV5-1	TRBJ2-1	CASSQVQGSYNEQFF
TRBV3-1	TRBJ1-1	CASSHGDRSTEAFF
TRBV12-3/TRBV12-4	TRBJ2-1	CASSPGLAGIYNEQFF
TRBV7-9	TRBJ2-5	CASIRTGRLPETQYF
TRBV6-1	TRBJ1-5	CASSEVGHQPQHF
TRBV4-1	TRBJ2-1	CASSQVHEQFF